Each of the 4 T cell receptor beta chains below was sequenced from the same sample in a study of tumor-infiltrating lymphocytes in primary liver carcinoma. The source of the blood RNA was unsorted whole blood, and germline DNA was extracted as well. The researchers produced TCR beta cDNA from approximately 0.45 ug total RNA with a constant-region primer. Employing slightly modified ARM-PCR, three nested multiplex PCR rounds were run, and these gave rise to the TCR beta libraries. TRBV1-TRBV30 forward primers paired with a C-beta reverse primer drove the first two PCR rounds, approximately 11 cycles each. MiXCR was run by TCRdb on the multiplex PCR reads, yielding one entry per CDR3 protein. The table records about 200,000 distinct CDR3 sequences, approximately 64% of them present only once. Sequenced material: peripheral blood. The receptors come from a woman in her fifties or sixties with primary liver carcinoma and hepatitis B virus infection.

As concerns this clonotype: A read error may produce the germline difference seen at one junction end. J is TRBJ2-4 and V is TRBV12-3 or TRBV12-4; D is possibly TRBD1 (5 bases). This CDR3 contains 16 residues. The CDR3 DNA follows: TGTGCCAGCAGTTTAGGCATAGGGGAAACCAAAGACATCCAGTACTTC. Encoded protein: CASSLGIGETKDIQYF.

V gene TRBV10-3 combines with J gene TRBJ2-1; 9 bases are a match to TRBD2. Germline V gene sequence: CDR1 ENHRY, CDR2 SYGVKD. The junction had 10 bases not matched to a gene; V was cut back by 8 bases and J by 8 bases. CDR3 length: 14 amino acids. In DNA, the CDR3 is TGTGCCATCCGGGGGGAGCGGGAGGACTATGAGCAGTTCTTC. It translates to CAIRGEREDYEQFF.

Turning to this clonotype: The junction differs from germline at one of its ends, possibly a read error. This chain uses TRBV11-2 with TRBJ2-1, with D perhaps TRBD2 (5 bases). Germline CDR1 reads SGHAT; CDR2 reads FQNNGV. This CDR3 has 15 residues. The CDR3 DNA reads TGTGCCAGCAGCCTTAGGCCAGCGGAGTCGGGTGAGCGGTTTTTC. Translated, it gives CASSLRPAESGERFF. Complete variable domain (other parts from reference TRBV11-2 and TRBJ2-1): EAGVAQSPRYKIIEKRQSVAFWCNPISGHATLYWYQQILGQGPKLLIQFQNNGVVDDSQLPKDRFSAERLKGVDSTLKIQPAKLEDSAVYLCASSLRPAESGERFFGPGTRLTVL.

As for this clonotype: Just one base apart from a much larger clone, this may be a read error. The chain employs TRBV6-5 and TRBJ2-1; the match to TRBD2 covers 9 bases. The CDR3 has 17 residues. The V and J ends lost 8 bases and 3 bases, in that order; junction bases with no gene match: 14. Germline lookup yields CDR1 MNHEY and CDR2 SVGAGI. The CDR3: CASVGSGRGSFYNEQFF. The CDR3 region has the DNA TGTGCCAGCGTTGGTAGCGGGAGAGGAAGCTTCTACAATGAGCAGTTCTTC.